The TCR beta chain described here comes from a study of beta chain features in type 1 diabetes. Notes on the study in general: A pattern of fewer insertions and more deletions at VDJ junctions was seen in type 1 diabetes patients. Type 1 diabetes patients had moderately but significantly shorter TCRB CDR3s in all four CD4+ subsets.

Germline values: CDR1 SEHNR, CDR2 FQNEAQ (reference sequence). The V and J ends lost 3 bases and 8 bases, in that order; junction bases with no gene match: 7. CDR3 length: 16 residues. This clone was found a few times. Its target is not known. Donors contributed one heparinised blood draw apiece, averaging about 100 mL. Expressed TCRB transcripts got sequenced, as all isolated RNA was reverse transcribed. About 3.57 million reads were obtained on average from naive, central memory and regulatory T cell samples. Clones were read by immunoSEQ multiplex PCR, and TCRdb kept only the in-frame ones, dropping some. Altogether 100,000 to 150,000 clones are present, about 10% being singletons, with the ten largest covering under 0.9%.

The rearrangement joins TRBV7-9 to TRBJ2-1; 13 positions agree with TRBD2. This clonotype was obtained from a man aged 30 to 39 with type 1 diabetes. The sequencing sample was made of central memory CD4+ T cells from blood. The chain's CDR3 is CASSFTSGGAQDEQFF. CDR3 DNA sequence: TGTGCCAGCAGCTTTACTAGCGGGGGGGCCCAAGATGAGCAGTTCTTC. The full variable domain, with the rest looked up from reference TRBV7-9 and TRBJ2-1, is DTGVSQNPRHKITKRGQNVTFRCDPISEHNRLYWYRQTLGQGPEFLTYFQNEAQLEKSRLLSDRFSAERPKGSFSTLEIQRTEQGDSAMYLCASSFTSGGAQDEQFFGPGTRLTVL.